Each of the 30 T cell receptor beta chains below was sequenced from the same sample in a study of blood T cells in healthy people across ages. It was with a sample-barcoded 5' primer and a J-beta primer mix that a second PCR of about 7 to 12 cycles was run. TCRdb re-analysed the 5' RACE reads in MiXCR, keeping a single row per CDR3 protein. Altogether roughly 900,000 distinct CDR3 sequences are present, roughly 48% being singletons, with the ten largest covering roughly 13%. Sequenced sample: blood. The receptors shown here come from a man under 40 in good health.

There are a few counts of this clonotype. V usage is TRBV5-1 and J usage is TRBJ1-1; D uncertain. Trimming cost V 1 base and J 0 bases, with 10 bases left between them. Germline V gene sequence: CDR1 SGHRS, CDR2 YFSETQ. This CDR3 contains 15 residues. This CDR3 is CASSLQTGMNTEAFF. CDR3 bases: TGCGCCAGCAGCTTGCAAACTGGGATGAACACTGAAGCTTTCTTT.

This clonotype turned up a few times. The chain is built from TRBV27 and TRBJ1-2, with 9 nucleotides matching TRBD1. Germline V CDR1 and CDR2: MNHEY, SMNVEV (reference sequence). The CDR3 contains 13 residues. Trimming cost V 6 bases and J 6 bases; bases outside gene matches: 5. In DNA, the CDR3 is TGTGCCAGCAGCATACAGGGGGCGAATGGCTACACCTTC. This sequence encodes CASSIQGANGYTF.

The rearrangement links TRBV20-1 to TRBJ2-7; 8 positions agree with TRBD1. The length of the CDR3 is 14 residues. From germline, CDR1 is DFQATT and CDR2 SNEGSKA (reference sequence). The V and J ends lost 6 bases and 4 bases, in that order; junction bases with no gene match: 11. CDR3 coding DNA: TGCAGTGCATCATCGGGACAGGTAACTTACGAGCAGTACTTC. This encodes CSASSGQVTYEQYF.

The CDR3 DNA reads TGTGCCAGCAGCGGCCGGAACATATTAGCAGGTCAGCCCCAGCATTTT. It encodes CASSGRNILAGQPQHF. J is TRBJ1-5 and V is TRBV27, with D uncertain. The length of the CDR3 is 16 residues. With 6 bases removed from V and 6 bases from J, the gap between germline ends came to 21 bases. Per germline, CDR1 MNHEY and CDR2 SMNVEV (reference sequence).

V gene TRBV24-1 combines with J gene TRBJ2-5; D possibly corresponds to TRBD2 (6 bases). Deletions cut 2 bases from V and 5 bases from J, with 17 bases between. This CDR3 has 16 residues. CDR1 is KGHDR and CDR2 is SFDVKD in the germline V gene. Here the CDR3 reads CATSDSGTLFVETQYF. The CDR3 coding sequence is TGTGCCACCAGTGATTCCGGGACTTTGTTTGTGGAGACCCAGTACTTC.

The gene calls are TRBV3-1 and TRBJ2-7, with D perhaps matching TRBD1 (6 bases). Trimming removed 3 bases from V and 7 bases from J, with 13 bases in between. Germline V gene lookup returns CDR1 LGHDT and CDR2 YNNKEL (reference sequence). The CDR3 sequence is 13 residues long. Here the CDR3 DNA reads TGTGCCAGCAGCCAGCCCGACAGGTCAGAGCAGTACTTC. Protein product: CASSQPDRSEQYF.

The CDR3 DNA follows: TGTGCCAGCAGCCCAAGGGACTTCCCTAGCACAGATACGCAGTATTTT. It codes for CASSPRDFPSTDTQYF. This chain connects TRBV7-9 to TRBJ2-3, with D possibly TRBD2 on 6 matching bases. Germline V gene lookup returns CDR1 SEHNR and CDR2 FQNEAQ (reference sequence). Trimming shortened V by 5 bases and J by 0 bases, and 15 bases separated the two germline ends. This CDR3 has 16 residues.

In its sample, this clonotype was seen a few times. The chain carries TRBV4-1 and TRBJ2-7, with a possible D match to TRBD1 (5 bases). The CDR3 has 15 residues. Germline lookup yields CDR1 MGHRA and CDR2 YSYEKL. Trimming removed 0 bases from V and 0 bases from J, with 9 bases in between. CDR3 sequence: CASSQDWGYSYEQYF. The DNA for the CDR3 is TGCGCCAGCAGCCAAGATTGGGGCTACTCCTACGAGCAGTACTTC.

The CDR3 reads CASSQGAQAGYTF. The DNA for the CDR3 is TGTGCCAGCAGTCAGGGGGCGCAGGCTGGCTACACCTTC. V is TRBV25-1 and J is TRBJ1-2; 8 bases match TRBD1. The CDR3 spans 13 residues. CDR1 and CDR2 (germline): MGHDK, SYGVNS. The V segment lost 5 bases and the J segment 7 bases; nucleotides outside the gene matches: 6.

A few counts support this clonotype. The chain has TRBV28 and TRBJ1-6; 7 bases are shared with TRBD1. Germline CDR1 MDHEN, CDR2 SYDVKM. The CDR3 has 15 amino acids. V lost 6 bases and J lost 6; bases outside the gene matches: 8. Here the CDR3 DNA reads TGTGCCAGCAGCCGGGACAGAGGAGTTAATTCACCCCTCCACTTT. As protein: CASSRDRGVNSPLHF. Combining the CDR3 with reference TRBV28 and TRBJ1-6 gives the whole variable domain DVKVTQSSRYLVKRTGEKVFLECVQDMDHENMFWYRQDPGLGLRLIYFSYDVKMKEKGDIPEGYSVSREKKERFSLILESASTNQTSMYLCASSRDRGVNSPLHFGNGTRLTVT.

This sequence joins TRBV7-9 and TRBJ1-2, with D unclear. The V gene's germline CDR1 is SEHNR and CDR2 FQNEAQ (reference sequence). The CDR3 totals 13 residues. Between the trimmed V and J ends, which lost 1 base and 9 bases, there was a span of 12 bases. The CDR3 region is CASSLGTDGRYTF. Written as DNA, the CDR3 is TGTGCCAGCAGCTTAGGGACGGACGGGCGCTACACCTTC.

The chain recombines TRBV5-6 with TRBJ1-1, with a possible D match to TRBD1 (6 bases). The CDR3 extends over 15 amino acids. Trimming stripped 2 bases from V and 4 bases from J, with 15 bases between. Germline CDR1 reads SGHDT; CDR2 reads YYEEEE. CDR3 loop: CASSFGNRAATEAFF. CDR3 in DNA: TGTGCCAGCAGCTTTGGTAACAGGGCGGCCACTGAAGCTTTCTTT.

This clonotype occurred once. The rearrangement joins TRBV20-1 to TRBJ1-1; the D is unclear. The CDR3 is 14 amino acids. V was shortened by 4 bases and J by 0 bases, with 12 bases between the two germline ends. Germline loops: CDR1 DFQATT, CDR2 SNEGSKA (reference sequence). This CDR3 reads CSATRRLMNTEAFF. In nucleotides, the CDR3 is TGCAGTGCTACCCGACGGCTAATGAACACTGAAGCTTTCTTT.

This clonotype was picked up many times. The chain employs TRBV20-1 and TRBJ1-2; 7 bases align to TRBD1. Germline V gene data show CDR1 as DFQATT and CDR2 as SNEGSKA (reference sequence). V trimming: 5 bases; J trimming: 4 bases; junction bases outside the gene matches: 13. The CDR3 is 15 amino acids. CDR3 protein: CSAPSRQGGRYGYTF. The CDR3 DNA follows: TGCAGTGCTCCGAGTCGACAGGGAGGTCGCTATGGCTACACCTTC.

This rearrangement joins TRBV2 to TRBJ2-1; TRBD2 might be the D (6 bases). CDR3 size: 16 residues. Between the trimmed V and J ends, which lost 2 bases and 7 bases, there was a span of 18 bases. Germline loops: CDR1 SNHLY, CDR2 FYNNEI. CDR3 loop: CASSESRPSEDNEQFF. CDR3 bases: TGTGCCAGCAGTGAAAGTAGGCCTAGCGAGGATAATGAGCAGTTCTTC.

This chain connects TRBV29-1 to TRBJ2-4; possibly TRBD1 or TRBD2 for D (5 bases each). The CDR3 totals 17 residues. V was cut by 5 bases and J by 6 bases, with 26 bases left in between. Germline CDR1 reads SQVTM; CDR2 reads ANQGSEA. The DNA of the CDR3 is TGCAGCGTTCGGGGCAATGTGGCAGACTTTACTTCAAACATTCAGTACTTC. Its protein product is CSVRGNVADFTSNIQYF. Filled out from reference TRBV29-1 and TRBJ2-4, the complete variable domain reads SAVISQKPSRDICQRGTSLTIQCQVDSQVTMMFWYRQQPGQSLTLIATANQGSEATYESGFVIDKFPISRPNLTFSTLTVSNMSPEDSSIYLCSVRGNVADFTSNIQYFGAGTRLSVL.

The CDR3 sequence: CAGFDAGSGELFF. CDR3 DNA: TGTGCCGGATTCGATGCAGGGTCCGGGGAGCTGTTTTTT. The chain carries TRBV28 and TRBJ2-2; possibly TRBD1 for D (5 bases). CDR3 length: 13 residues. From germline, CDR1 is MDHEN and CDR2 SYDVKM. Deletions cut 11 bases from V and 6 bases from J, with 16 bases between.

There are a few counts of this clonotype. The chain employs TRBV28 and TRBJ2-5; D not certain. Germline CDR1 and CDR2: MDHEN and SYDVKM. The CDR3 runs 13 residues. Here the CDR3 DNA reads TGTGCAACTTGGGAAATATCCCAAGAGACCCAGTACTTC. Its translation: CATWEISQETQYF.

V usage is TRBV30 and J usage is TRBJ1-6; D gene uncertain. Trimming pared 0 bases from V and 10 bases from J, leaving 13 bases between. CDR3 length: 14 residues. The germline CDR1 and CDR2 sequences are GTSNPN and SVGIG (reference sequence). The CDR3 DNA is TGTGCCTGGAGTGTTGGGATTCTTTTGTCACCCCTCCACTTT. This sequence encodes CAWSVGILLSPLHF.

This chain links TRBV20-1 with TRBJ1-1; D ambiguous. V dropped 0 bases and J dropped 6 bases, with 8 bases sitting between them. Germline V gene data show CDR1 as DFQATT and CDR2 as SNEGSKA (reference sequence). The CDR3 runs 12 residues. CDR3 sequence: CSARDHGPEAFF. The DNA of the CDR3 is TGCAGTGCTAGAGATCATGGCCCTGAAGCTTTCTTT.

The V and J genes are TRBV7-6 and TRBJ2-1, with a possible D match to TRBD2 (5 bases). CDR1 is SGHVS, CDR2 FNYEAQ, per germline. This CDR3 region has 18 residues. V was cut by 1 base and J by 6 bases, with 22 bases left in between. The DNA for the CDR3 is TGTGCCAGCAGCTTAGTTGGAGGCAGGCCAAAAGCGGTCAATGAGCAGTTCTTC. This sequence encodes CASSLVGGRPKAVNEQFF.

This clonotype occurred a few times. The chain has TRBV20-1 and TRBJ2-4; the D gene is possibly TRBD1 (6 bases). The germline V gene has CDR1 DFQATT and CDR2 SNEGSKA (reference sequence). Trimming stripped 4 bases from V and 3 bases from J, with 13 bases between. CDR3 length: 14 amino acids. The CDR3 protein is CSATVAGVKNIQYF. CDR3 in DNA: TGCAGTGCTACTGTTGCAGGGGTCAAAAACATTCAGTACTTC.

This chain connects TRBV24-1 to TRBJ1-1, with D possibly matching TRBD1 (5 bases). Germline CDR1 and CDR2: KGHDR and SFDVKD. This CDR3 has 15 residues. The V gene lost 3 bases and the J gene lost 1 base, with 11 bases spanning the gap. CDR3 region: CATSDGGRENTEAFF. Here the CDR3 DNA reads TGTGCCACCAGTGATGGGGGACGGGAGAACACTGAAGCTTTCTTT.

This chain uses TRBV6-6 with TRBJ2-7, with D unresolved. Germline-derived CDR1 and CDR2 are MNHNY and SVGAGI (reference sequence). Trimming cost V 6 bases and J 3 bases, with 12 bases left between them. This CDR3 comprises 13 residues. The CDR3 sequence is CASRRAAGYEQYF. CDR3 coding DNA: TGTGCCAGCAGAAGGGCAGCAGGCTACGAGCAGTACTTC.

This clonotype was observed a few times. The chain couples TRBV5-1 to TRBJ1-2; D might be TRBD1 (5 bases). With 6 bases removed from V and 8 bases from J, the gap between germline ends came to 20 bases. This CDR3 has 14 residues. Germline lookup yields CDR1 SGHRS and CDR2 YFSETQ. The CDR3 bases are TGCGCCAGCAACGAAGGGCCAGGGAAGAAGGGCTACACCTTC. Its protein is CASNEGPGKKGYTF.

The CDR3 spells CASSADPSSGNEQYF. CDR3 DNA sequence: TGTGCCAGCAGCGCGGACCCCAGCTCGGGGAACGAGCAGTACTTC. The chain is built from TRBV9 and TRBJ2-5, with a weak D call TRBD2 (5 bases). The J call may be mistaken, given a closer DNA end match to TRBJ2-7. The CDR3 has 15 amino acids. CDR1 SGDLS and CDR2 YYNGEE come from the germline V gene.

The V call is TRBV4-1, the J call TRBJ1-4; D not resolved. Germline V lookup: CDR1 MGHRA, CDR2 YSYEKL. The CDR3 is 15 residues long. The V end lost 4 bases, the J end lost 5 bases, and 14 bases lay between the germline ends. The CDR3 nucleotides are TGCGCCAGCAGCCCCGAGCCCGGGATGAATGAAAAACTGTTTTTT. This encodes CASSPEPGMNEKLFF.

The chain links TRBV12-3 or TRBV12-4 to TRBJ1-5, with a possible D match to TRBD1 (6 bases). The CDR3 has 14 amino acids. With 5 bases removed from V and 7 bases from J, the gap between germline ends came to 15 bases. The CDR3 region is CASSLQGAYQPQHF. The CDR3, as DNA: TGTGCCAGCAGTCTACAGGGAGCGTACCAGCCCCAGCATTTT.

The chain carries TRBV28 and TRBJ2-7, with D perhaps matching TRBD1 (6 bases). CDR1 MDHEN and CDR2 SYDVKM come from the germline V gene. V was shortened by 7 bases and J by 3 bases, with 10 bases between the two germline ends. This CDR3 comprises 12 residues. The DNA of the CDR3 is TGTGCCAGCACTCGAGGGGGCTACGAGCAGTACTTC. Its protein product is CASTRGGYEQYF.

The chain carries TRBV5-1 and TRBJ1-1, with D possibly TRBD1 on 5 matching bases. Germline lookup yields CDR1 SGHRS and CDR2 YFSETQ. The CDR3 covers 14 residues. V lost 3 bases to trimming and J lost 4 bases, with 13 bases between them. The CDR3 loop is CASSYQGEGTEAFF. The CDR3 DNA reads TGCGCCAGCAGCTATCAGGGTGAGGGCACTGAAGCTTTCTTT.